The source of this T cell receptor (beta chain) is a study of a mutant IDH1 vaccine in newly diagnosed glioma. Germline V CDR1 and CDR2: SEHNR, FQNEAQ (reference sequence). V lost 6 bases to trimming and J lost 6 bases, with 11 bases between them. The CDR3 extends over 13 amino acids. Profiling relied on immunoSEQ multiplex PCR, and the TCRdb table lists in-frame clones only, not all of them. The data hold tens of thousands of clones, with more than 80% observed a single time. About this clone itself: Its antigen is still unknown.

Regarding time point: week 5, during vaccination. Every vaccine dose comprised 300 ug of mutant IDH1 20-mer peptide plus topical imiquimod. Sequenced material: PBMCs, taken from a glioma patient whose treatment included an IDH1 peptide vaccine. This receptor was taken from a young man with glioma. The chain joins TRBV7-9 to TRBJ2-2; D is uncertain. DNA of the CDR3: TGTGCCAGCAGGTCGACCCTGCCCGGGGAGCTGTTTTTT. This encodes CASRSTLPGELFF.